This TCR beta chain was recorded in a study of response to subunit inactivated influenza vaccine. Trimming took 4 bases from V and 4 from J, leaving 8 bases between them. The CDR3 extends over 13 amino acids. The V gene's germline CDR1 is MNHEY and CDR2 SMNVEV (reference sequence). TCRdb re-analysed the RT-PCR reads in MiXCR, keeping a single row per CDR3 protein. The table includes 650,000 to 800,000 distinct CDR3 sequences, about 15% detected once. This chain connects TRBV27 to TRBJ1-3; D is undetermined. The TCR originated in a middle-aged man who received an inactivated influenza vaccine. The sample in question was PBMCs from blood, obtained roughly 2 weeks before vaccination. CDR3 in DNA: TGTGCCAGCAGTTGGGGTCACGGAAACACCATATATTTT. This gives the protein CASSWGHGNTIYF.